This T cell receptor beta chain was identified during a study of blood T cell repertoires in COVID-19. Trimming took 3 bases from V and 2 from J, leaving 11 bases between them. The CDR3 has 15 residues. The germline V gene encodes CDR1 KGHSY and CDR2 FQNENV. This clone was counted once. Sequencing was performed with immunoSEQ multiplex PCR; in TCRdb, only in-frame clones are kept and a portion is missing. The table shows about 330,000 clones, with 86% occurring only once. The source is a woman aged 50 to 60 with acute or convalescent COVID-19. Input material: peripheral blood. This chain joins TRBV16 and TRBJ1-5; D may be TRBD1 (5 bases). CDR3 coding DNA: TGTGCCAGCAGCCAGGACCAGGGCGGCAATCAGCCCCAGCATTTT. Its protein is CASSQDQGGNQPQHF.